This section outlines one T cell receptor (beta chain) sequence together with its context. The antigen is unknown. The data derive from a study of T cell responses to AZD1222 COVID-19 vaccine. General study findings and limits: Only a handful of AZD1222 recipients were seropositive at baseline. Donors skewed white British and female; clonal diversity was possibly underestimated.

Between the trimmed V and J ends, which lost 10 bases and 1 base, there was a span of 14 bases. The germline V gene has CDR1 MGHDK and CDR2 SYGVNS. The CDR3 contains 13 residues. Some clones are missing from TCRdb's copy, which holds only in-frame ones; the method was immunoSEQ multiplex PCR. The profile covers more than 90,000 clones, with roughly 87% appearing a single time and about 17% taken by the ten largest. This specimen consisted of peripheral blood, obtained on day 0 of AZD1222 vaccination. J is TRBJ2-7 and V is TRBV25-1, with D tentatively TRBD2 (5 bases). The source of this sequence is an adult in good health. The chain's CDR3 is CATKDSSSYEQYF. The DNA of the CDR3 is TGTGCCACCAAGGACTCCTCTTCCTACGAGCAGTACTTC.